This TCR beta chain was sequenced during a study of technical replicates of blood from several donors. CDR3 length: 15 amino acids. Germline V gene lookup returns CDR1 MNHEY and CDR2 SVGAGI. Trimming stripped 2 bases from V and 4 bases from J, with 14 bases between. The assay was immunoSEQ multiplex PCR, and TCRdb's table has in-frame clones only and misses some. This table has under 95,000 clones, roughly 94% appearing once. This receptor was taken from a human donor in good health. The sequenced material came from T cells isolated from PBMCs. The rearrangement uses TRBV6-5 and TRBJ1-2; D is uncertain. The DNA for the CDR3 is TGTGCCAGCAGTTACGAACATCGGGGTAGCTATGGCTACACCTTC. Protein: CASSYEHRGSYGYTF.